The next 24 T cell receptor beta chains were all read from a single sample in a study of T cells in Graves' hyperthyroidism and ophthalmopathy. Researchers amplified the TCR beta CDR3 regions from RNA transcripts. HTBI primers were used for first-round RT-PCR of the TCR CDR3. TCRdb re-called the multiplex PCR reads with MiXCR, one entry per CDR3 protein. The table records about 210,000 distinct CDR3 sequences, roughly 18% of them present only once. Material: blood. These receptors all stem from a middle-aged man with Graves' hyperthyroidism.

The chain couples TRBV28 to TRBJ2-3; D unclear. Trimming left V 2 bases short and J 5 bases short, with 5 bases between. The V gene's germline CDR1 is MDHEN and CDR2 SYDVKM. The CDR3 has 12 residues. Written as DNA, the CDR3 is TGTGCCAGCAGTTTAAGTATAGATACGCAGTATTTT. Protein: CASSLSIDTQYF.

At least ten counts were recorded for this clonotype. J is TRBJ2-3 and V is TRBV7-2, with 7 bases identical to TRBD2. The CDR3 is made up of 14 amino acids. The germline CDR1 and CDR2 sequences are SGHTA and FQGNSA. After removal of 5 bases from V and 5 bases from J, the junction contained 7 bases not matched to a gene. CDR3 sequence: CASSPTSVLDTQYF. In nucleotides, the CDR3 is TGTGCCAGCAGCCCCACTAGCGTATTAGATACGCAGTATTTT.

This clonotype came up many times. The chain is built from TRBV24-1 and TRBJ2-7; tentatively, D is TRBD2 (5 bases). The V gene lost 3 bases and the J gene lost 6 bases, with 17 bases spanning the gap. This CDR3 has 15 amino acids. CDR1 and CDR2 (germline): KGHDR, SFDVKD. The chain's CDR3 is CATSDARDSIGEQYF. The DNA of the CDR3 is TGTGCCACCAGTGATGCGAGGGATAGCATCGGCGAGCAGTACTTC.

The chain joins TRBV6-1 to TRBJ1-5; D gene ambiguous. The CDR3 has 13 residues. Trimming stripped 6 bases from V and 4 bases from J, with 10 bases between. Germline lookup yields CDR1 MNHNS and CDR2 SASEGT. The CDR3 is CASRRQANQPQHF. CDR3 nucleotides: TGTGCCAGCAGAAGACAAGCTAATCAGCCCCAGCATTTT.

The rearrangement uses TRBV3-1 and TRBJ2-6; D possibly corresponds to TRBD2 (7 bases). CDR3 length: 17 amino acids. The V and J ends lost 1 base and 3 bases respectively, with 13 bases between them. The germline gives CDR1 LGHDT, CDR2 YNNKEL (reference sequence). The CDR3 reads CASSQAAGAGGANVLTF. The CDR3 DNA is TGTGCCAGCAGCCAAGCGGCGGGGGCTGGTGGGGCCAACGTCCTGACTTTC.

This chain joins TRBV15 and TRBJ2-3, with a tentative D call TRBD2 (7 bases). The CDR3 consists of 14 residues. V was pared by 4 bases and J by 4 bases, with 12 bases between. Germline CDR1 LNHNV, CDR2 YYDKDF (reference sequence). The CDR3 spells CATSTGEGADTQYF. The CDR3 DNA reads as TGTGCCACCAGCACAGGGGAGGGGGCAGATACGCAGTATTTT.

The J gene is TRBJ2-5, the V gene TRBV4-2, with D perhaps TRBD1 (5 bases). Germline-derived CDR1 and CDR2 are LGHNA and YNFKEQ. V gave up 0 bases and J gave up 5 bases, with 16 bases separating them. This CDR3 comprises 16 residues. CDR3 loop: CASSQENRPFGETQYF. CDR3 nucleotides: TGTGCCAGCAGCCAAGAAAACAGGCCCTTTGGGGAGACCCAGTACTTC.

This clonotype was detected ten times or more. The chain couples TRBV20-1 to TRBJ1-3; 8 bases align to TRBD1. J was trimmed by 2 bases and V by 5 bases; bases with no gene match: 8. The germline V gene has CDR1 DFQATT and CDR2 SNEGSKA (reference sequence). CDR3 size: 15 residues. The CDR3 DNA reads TGCAGTGCTGTGAACAGGGGGAAGACTGGAAACACCATATATTTT. It is translated as CSAVNRGKTGNTIYF.

This clonotype was observed many times. The J gene is TRBJ1-1, the V gene TRBV10-3, with D unresolved. V was trimmed by 4 bases and J by 5 bases, leaving 8 bases between them. Germline CDR1 ENHRY, CDR2 SYGVKD. The CDR3 covers 12 residues. The CDR3 protein is CAISVRETEAFF. The CDR3 DNA reads as TGTGCCATCAGTGTGCGGGAAACTGAAGCTTTCTTT.

This clonotype was picked up a small number of times. The chain recombines TRBV6-1 with TRBJ2-3; no definite D call. The germline V and J ends were trimmed by 4 bases and 1 base, with 9 bases remaining between them. CDR3 length: 14 amino acids. The germline V gene encodes CDR1 MNHNS and CDR2 SASEGT. The CDR3 sequence: CASSALLGTDTQYF. The CDR3, as DNA: TGTGCCAGCAGTGCCCTCCTCGGCACAGATACGCAGTATTTT.

This chain joins TRBV11-2 and TRBJ2-3; D is perhaps TRBD2 (5 bases). Germline CDR1 reads SGHAT; CDR2 reads FQNNGV. This CDR3 is 14 amino acids long. V was trimmed by 5 bases and J by 6 bases, leaving 15 bases between them. The CDR3 bases are TGTGCCAGCAGCCAAGGACTCTCCCCCGATACGCAGTATTTT. Its translation: CASSQGLSPDTQYF.

This chain links TRBV18 with TRBJ1-5; unclear D gene. The CDR3 extends over 15 amino acids. The V end was cut by 6 bases, the J end by 5 bases, with 17 bases between. Looked up from germline, CDR1 is KGHSH and CDR2 is LQKENI. CDR3 nucleotides: TGTGCCAGCTCCCTTATGTCCTCGCGTGATCAGCCCCAGCATTTT. Amino acid sequence: CASSLMSSRDQPQHF.

The CDR3 loop is CASSSPLSGGADNEQFF. The CDR3 DNA is TGTGCCAGCAGTTCTCCTTTGAGCGGGGGGGCGGACAATGAGCAGTTCTTC. The rearrangement links TRBV27 to TRBJ2-1, with 10 bases aligning to TRBD2. The CDR3 totals 17 residues. After removal of 4 bases from V and 5 bases from J, the junction contained 11 bases not matched to a gene. Per germline, CDR1 MNHEY and CDR2 SMNVEV (reference sequence).

The chain's CDR3 is CASSPFVGAQGGKTEAFF. As DNA, the CDR3 is TGTGCCAGCTCACCCTTTGTCGGGGCGCAGGGGGGAAAAACTGAAGCTTTCTTT. The rearrangement links TRBV18 to TRBJ1-1; 7 nucleotides agree with TRBD1. With 3 bases clipped from V and 5 bases from J, the junction kept 18 bases outside the gene matches. Germline V gene sequence: CDR1 KGHSH, CDR2 LQKENI. CDR3 length equals 18 residues.

This clonotype was seen many times. The gene calls are TRBV13 and TRBJ1-1; no clear D. This CDR3 comprises 14 residues. Germline V gene sequence: CDR1 PRHDT, CDR2 FYEKMQ (reference sequence). Trimming removed 1 base from V and 8 bases from J, with 14 bases in between. CDR3 residues: CASSLVDGQEEAFF. The CDR3, as DNA: TGTGCCAGCAGCTTAGTTGATGGGCAGGAGGAAGCTTTCTTT.

Many counts were recorded for this clonotype. The genes are TRBV10-3 and TRBJ2-5; TRBD2 is a possible D gene (6 bases). Trimming stripped 3 bases from V and 5 bases from J, with 19 bases between. Germline values: CDR1 ENHRY, CDR2 SYGVKD. The CDR3 spans 16 residues. CDR3 DNA: TGTGCCATCAGTGACTCCCGCGGGGAGCGTCTGGAGACCCAGTACTTC. This gives the protein CAISDSRGERLETQYF.

This clonotype has ten or more counts. The chain has TRBV13 and TRBJ1-2; D may be TRBD1 (6 bases). Germline assignment: CDR1 PRHDT and CDR2 FYEKMQ (reference sequence). This CDR3 contains 14 residues. Trimming stripped 0 bases from V and 7 bases from J, with 12 bases between. The CDR3 DNA follows: TGTGCCAGCAGCTTAGGATCACAGGGAAGTGGCTACACCTTC. Translation gives CASSLGSQGSGYTF.

The rearrangement links TRBV9 to TRBJ2-7; TRBD1 aligns across 9 bases. Germline-derived CDR1 and CDR2 are SGDLS and YYNGEE. This CDR3 is 13 amino acids long. Trimming removed 3 bases from V and 5 bases from J; junction bases left unmatched: 3. Here the CDR3 DNA reads TGTGCCAGCAGCGCAAGGACAGGGGACGAGCAGTACTTC. Translation: CASSARTGDEQYF.

This clonotype was picked up one time. The V and J genes are TRBV9 and TRBJ2-3, with D unclear. Germline V gives CDR1 SGDLS, CDR2 YYNGEE. Trimming removed 3 bases at V and 4 bases at J, with 12 bases between. The CDR3 extends over 14 amino acids. Here the CDR3 reads CASSDGGLSDTQYF. CDR3 DNA: TGTGCCAGCAGCGACGGCGGCTTGTCAGATACGCAGTATTTT.

This clonotype appeared many times. The chain joins TRBV20-1 to TRBJ2-7; TRBD1 is a possible D gene (6 bases). CDR1 is DFQATT and CDR2 is SNEGSKA in the germline V gene (reference sequence). The CDR3 runs to 16 residues. V gave up 3 bases and J gave up 4 bases, with 22 bases separating them. Here the CDR3 reads CSASSYETGPLYEQYF. The CDR3 DNA reads as TGCAGTGCTAGCTCCTACGAGACAGGCCCCCTATACGAGCAGTACTTC.

This clonotype was counted many times. The chain has TRBV6-2 or TRBV6-3 and TRBJ2-1; D is ambiguous. The V end was cut by 2 bases, the J end by 1 base, with 9 bases between. The germline CDR1 and CDR2 sequences are MNHEY and SVGEGT. The CDR3 is 15 residues long. For the CDR3, the DNA is TGTGCCAGCAGTTACAGGGATAGTTCCTACAATGAGCAGTTCTTC. This gives the protein CASSYRDSSYNEQFF.

This clonotype was detected ten times or more. This rearrangement joins TRBV6-1 to TRBJ2-2; D is uncertain. V dropped 6 bases and J dropped 2 bases, with 7 bases sitting between them. In germline, CDR1 is MNHNS, CDR2 SASEGT. This CDR3 spans 13 amino acids. CDR3 region: CASRRSNTGELFF. In DNA form, the CDR3 reads TGTGCCAGCAGAAGGAGTAACACCGGGGAGCTGTTTTTT.

This clonotype came up many times. For the CDR3, the DNA is TGTGCCAGCAGCTTCGGGACAGGGAACTCCTACGAGCAGTACTTC. This translates into CASSFGTGNSYEQYF. V and J are TRBV11-2 and TRBJ2-7, with 9 nucleotides matching TRBD1. Unmatched junction bases numbered 3, after V lost 3 bases and J lost 0 bases. This CDR3 spans 15 amino acids. Per germline, CDR1 SGHAT and CDR2 FQNNGV.

There are many counts of this clonotype. The V call is TRBV7-9, the J call TRBJ1-1; D possibly corresponds to TRBD1 (6 bases). CDR1 and CDR2 (germline): SEHNR, FQNEAQ (reference sequence). Deletions cut 2 bases from V and 6 bases from J, with 10 bases between. The CDR3 is 13 amino acids. CDR3 nucleotide sequence: TGTGCCAGCAGCTTATACAGGGACTCTGAAGCTTTCTTT. Translation gives CASSLYRDSEAFF.